This T cell receptor beta chain was identified during a study of patients and donors after allogeneic stem cell transplantation. Trimming took off 0 bases at V and 5 bases at J, with 11 bases between the two ends. Looked up from germline, CDR1 is ENHRY and CDR2 is SYGVKD. This CDR3 comprises 15 residues. TCRdb re-derived calls from the RT-PCR reads in MiXCR, one entry per CDR3 protein. The sample gives 9,000 to 15,000 distinct CDR3 sequences, approximately 26% of which show up once; about 47% is in the top ten. This chain joins TRBV10-3 and TRBJ1-5; D remains ambiguous. This sequence originates from a human donor who was either an allogeneic HSCT recipient or a stem cell or donor lymphocyte infusion donor (not recorded which). It is not recorded whose cells these are; they may come from a transplant donor. Source material: blood, either unsorted or a sorted T cell fraction (not recorded which). CDR3 protein: CAISESVISDQPQHF. Written as DNA, the CDR3 is TGTGCCATCAGTGAGTCCGTTATATCGGATCAGCCCCAGCATTTT.